This T cell receptor beta chain came from a study of blood T cell repertoires in COVID-19. Using immunoSEQ multiplex PCR, the repertoire was profiled, and TCRdb retains in-frame clones only, with some absent. This sample carries 300,000 to 350,000 clones, 90% of them seen once, and the ten largest clones take roughly 3.9%. The CDR3 is made up of 12 amino acids. V trimming: 5 bases; J trimming: 8 bases; junction bases outside the gene matches: 3. Germline values: CDR1 MNHEY, CDR2 SMNVEV (reference sequence). Sequencing was performed on PBMCs or T cells enriched from blood (not recorded which). This TCR was sampled from a young woman who had been exposed to COVID-19. This sequence joins TRBV27 and TRBJ1-2; 9 positions agree with TRBD1. The CDR3 loop is CASSGTGIGYTF. In DNA form, the CDR3 reads TGTGCCAGCAGTGGGACAGGGATAGGCTACACCTTC.